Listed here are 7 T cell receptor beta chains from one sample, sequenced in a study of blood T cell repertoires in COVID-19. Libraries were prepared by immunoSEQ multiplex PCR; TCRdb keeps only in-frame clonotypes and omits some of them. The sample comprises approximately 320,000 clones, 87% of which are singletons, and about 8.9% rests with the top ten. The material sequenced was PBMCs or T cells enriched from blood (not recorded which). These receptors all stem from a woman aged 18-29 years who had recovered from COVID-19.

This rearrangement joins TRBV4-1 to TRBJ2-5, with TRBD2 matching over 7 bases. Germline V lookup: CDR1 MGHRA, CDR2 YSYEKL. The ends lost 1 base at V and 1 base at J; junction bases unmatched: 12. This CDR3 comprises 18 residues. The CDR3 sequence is CASSQVLRASGRQETQYF. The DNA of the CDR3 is TGCGCCAGCAGCCAAGTTTTGAGGGCTAGCGGACGCCAAGAGACCCAGTACTTC.

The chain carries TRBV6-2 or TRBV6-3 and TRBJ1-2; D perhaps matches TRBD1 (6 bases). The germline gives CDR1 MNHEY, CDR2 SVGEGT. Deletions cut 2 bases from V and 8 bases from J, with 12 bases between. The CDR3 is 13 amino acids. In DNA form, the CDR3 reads TGTGCCAGCAGTTACGGACAGACGGGAGGCTACACCTTC. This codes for CASSYGQTGGYTF.

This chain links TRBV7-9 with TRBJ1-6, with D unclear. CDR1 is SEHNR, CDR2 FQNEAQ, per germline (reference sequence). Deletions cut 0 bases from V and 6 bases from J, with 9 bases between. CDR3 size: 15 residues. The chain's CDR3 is CASSLAGSPNSPLHF. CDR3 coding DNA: TGTGCCAGCAGCTTAGCGGGCAGCCCTAATTCACCCCTCCACTTT.

The CDR3 DNA is TGTGCCAGCAGCGCCCGGGGGGAGGTGGGTGATCAGCCCCAGCATTTT. Translated, it gives CASSARGEVGDQPQHF. V gene TRBV9 combines with J gene TRBJ1-5, with a possible D match to TRBD1 (5 bases). V was shortened by 3 bases and J by 5 bases, with 18 bases between the two germline ends. CDR1 and CDR2 (germline): SGDLS, YYNGEE. This CDR3 comprises 16 residues.

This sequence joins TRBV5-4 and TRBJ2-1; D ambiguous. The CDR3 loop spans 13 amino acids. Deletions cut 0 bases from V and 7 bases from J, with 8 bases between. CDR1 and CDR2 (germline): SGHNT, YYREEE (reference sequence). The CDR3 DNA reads TGTGCCAGCAGCTTGGACAGTCAAAATGAGCAGTTCTTC. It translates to CASSLDSQNEQFF. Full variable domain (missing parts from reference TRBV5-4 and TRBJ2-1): ETGVTQSPTHLIKTRGQQVTLRCSSQSGHNTVSWYQQALGQGPQFIFQYYREEENGRGNFPPRFSGLQFPNYSSELNVNALELDDSALYLCASSLDSQNEQFFGPGTRLTVL.

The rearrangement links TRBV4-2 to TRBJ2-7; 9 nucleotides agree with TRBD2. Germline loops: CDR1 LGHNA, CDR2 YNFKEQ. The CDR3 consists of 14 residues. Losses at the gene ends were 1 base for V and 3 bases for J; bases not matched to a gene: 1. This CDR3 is CASSQGLAVYEQYF. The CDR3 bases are TGTGCCAGCAGCCAAGGACTAGCGGTCTACGAGCAGTACTTC.

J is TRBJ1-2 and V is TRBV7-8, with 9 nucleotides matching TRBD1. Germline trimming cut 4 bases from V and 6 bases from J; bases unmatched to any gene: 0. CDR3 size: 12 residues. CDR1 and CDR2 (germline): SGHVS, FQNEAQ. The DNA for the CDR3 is TGTGCCAGCAGCTGGACAGGGGATGGCTACACCTTC. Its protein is CASSWTGDGYTF.